The following is a T cell receptor (beta chain) sequence with its context. These data originate in a study of identical twins. TCRdb re-called the 5' RACE reads through MiXCR, storing one row per CDR3 protein. The data contain fewer than 900,000 distinct CDR3 sequences, roughly 20% of them singletons. Germline V gives CDR1 KGHSH, CDR2 LQKENI. The CDR3 spans 17 residues. The J segment lost 9 bases and the V segment lost 2 bases, leaving 14 bases of the junction unmatched. In addition, the sample was reused for a study of T cells expressing NK-cell markers.

This chain links TRBV18 with TRBJ2-4, with TRBD1 matching 9 bases. The TCR sequence derives from a woman younger than 35 in good health. Sequences were obtained from PBMCs. The CDR3 DNA reads as TGTGCCAGCTCACCAGGCCGGACAGGGGAACGCGTAAGCATTCAGTACTTC. This gives the protein CASSPGRTGERVSIQYF. The full variable domain, in which reference TRBV18 and TRBJ2-4 provide the parts outside the CDR3, is NAGVMQNPRHLVRRRGQEARLRCSPMKGHSHVYWYRQLPEEGLKFMVYLQKENIIDESGMPKERFSAEFPKEGPSILRIQQVVRGDSAAYFCASSPGRTGERVSIQYFGAGTRLSVL.